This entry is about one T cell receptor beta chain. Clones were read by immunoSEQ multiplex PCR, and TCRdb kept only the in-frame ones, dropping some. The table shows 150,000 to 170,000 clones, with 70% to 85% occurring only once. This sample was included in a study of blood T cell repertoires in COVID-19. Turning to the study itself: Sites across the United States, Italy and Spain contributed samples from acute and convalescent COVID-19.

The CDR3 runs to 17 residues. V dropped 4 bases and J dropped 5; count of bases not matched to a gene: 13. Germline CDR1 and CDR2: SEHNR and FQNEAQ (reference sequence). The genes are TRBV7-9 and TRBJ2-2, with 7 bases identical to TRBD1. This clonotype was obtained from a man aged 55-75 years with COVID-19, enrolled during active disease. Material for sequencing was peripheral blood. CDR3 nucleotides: TGTGCCAGCAGCTCGGATCCCGGGACAGATTCAACCGGGGAGCTGTTTTTT. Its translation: CASSSDPGTDSTGELFF.